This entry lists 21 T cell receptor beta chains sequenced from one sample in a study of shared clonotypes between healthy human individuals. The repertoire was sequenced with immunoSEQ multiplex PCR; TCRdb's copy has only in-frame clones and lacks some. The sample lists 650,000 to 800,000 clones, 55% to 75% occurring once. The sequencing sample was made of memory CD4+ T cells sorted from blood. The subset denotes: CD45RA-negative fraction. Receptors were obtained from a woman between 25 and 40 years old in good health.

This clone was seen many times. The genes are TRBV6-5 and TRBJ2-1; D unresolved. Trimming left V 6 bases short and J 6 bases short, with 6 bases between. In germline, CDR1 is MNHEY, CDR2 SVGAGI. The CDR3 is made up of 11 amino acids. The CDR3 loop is CASRALNEQFF. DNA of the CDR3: TGTGCCAGCAGGGCCCTCAATGAGCAGTTCTTC.

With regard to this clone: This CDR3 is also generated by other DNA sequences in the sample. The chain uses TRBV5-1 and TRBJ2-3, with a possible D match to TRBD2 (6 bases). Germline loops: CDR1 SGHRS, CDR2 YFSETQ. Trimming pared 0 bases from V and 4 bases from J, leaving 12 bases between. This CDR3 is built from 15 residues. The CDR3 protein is CASSLVAGRADTQYF. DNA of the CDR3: TGCGCCAGCAGCTTGGTGGCGGGACGCGCAGATACGCAGTATTTT.

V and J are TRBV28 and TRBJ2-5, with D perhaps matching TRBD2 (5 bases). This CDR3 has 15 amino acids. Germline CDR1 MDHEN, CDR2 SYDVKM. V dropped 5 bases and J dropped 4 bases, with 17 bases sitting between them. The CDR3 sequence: CASSPSYIGRETQYF. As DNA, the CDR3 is TGTGCCAGCAGTCCCTCCTACATAGGGAGAGAGACCCAGTACTTC.

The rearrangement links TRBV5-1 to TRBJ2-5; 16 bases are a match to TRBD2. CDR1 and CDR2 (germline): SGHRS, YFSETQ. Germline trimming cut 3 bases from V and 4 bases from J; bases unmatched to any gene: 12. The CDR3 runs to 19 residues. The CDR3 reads CASSYPGTSGREARETQYF. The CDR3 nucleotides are TGCGCCAGCAGCTATCCTGGGACTAGCGGGAGGGAGGCAAGAGAGACCCAGTACTTC.

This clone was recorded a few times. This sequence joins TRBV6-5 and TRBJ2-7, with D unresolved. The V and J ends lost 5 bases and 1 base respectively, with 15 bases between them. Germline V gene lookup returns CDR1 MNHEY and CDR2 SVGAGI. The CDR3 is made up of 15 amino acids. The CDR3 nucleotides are TGTGCCAGCAGTCCCCCGGGCAGGCTATCCTACGAGCAGTACTTC. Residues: CASSPPGRLSYEQYF.

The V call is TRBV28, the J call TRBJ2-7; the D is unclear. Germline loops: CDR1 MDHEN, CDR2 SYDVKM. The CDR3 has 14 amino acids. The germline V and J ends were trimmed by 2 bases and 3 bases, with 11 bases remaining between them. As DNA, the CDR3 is TGTGCCAGCAGTTTACGTCACAGCATCTACGAGCAGTACTTC. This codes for CASSLRHSIYEQYF.

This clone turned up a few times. The chain's CDR3 is CASTLGADNTGELFF. The CDR3, as DNA: TGCGCCAGCACCCTGGGGGCGGATAACACCGGGGAGCTGTTTTTT. The chain links TRBV5-1 to TRBJ2-2, with D perhaps matching TRBD1 (6 bases). V lost 6 bases, J lost 2 bases, and 14 bases lay in between. Per germline, CDR1 SGHRS and CDR2 YFSETQ. The CDR3 length is 15 residues.

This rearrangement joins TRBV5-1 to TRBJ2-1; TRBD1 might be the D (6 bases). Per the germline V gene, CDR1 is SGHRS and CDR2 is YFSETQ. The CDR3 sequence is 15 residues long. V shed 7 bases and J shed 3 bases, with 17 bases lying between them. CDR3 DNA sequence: TGCGCCAGCTGTCCCCGGGACATGAGCTACAATGAGCAGTTCTTC. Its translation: CASCPRDMSYNEQFF. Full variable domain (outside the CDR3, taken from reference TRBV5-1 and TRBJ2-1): KAGVTQTPRYLIKTRGQQVTLSCSPISGHRSVSWYQQTPGQGLQFLFEYFSETQRNKGNFPGRFSGRQFSNSRSEMNVSTLELGDSALYLCASCPRDMSYNEQFFGPGTRLTVL.

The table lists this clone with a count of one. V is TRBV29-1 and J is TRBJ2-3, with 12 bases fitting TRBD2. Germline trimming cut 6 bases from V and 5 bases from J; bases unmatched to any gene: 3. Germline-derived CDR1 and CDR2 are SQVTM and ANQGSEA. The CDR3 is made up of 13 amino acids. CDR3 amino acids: CSVRGLAGDTQYF. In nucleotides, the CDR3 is TGCAGCGTCCGGGGACTAGCGGGAGATACGCAGTATTTT.

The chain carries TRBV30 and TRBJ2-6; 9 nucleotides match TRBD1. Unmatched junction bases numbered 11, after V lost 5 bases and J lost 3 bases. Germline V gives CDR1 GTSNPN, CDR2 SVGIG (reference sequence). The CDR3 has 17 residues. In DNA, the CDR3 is TGTGCCTGGGATGGGACAGGGCTCACTTTTGGGGCCAACGTCCTGACTTTC. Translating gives CAWDGTGLTFGANVLTF.

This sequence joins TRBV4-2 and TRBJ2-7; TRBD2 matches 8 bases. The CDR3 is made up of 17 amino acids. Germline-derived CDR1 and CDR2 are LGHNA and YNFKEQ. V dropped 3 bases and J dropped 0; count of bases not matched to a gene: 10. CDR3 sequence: CASSQDPPSGSSYEQYF. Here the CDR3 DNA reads TGTGCCAGCAGCCAGGACCCCCCCAGCGGGAGCTCCTACGAGCAGTACTTC.

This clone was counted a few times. CDR3 sequence (DNA): TGTGCCAGCAGTTTAAGGGGGCTAGATGGCTACACCTTC. Translated, it gives CASSLRGLDGYTF. The chain couples TRBV28 to TRBJ1-2, with TRBD1 identical over 7 bases. Germline V CDR1 and CDR2: MDHEN, SYDVKM. The CDR3 contains 13 residues. With 2 bases clipped from V and 6 bases from J, the junction kept 3 bases outside the gene matches.

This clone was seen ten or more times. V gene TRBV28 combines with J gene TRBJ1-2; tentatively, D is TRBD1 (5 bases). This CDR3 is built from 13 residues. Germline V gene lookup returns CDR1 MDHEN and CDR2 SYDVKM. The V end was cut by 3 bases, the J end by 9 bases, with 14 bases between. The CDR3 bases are TGTGCCAGCAGTTTCCTCACCAGGGAAAGCTACACCTTC. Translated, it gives CASSFLTRESYTF.

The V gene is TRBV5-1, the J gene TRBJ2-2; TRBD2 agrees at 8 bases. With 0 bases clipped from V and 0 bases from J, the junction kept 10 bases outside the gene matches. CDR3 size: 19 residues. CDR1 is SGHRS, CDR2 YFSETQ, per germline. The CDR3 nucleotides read TGCGCCAGCAGCTTGGCGACAGCGGGAGATAACTCGAACACCGGGGAGCTGTTTTTT. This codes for CASSLATAGDNSNTGELFF.

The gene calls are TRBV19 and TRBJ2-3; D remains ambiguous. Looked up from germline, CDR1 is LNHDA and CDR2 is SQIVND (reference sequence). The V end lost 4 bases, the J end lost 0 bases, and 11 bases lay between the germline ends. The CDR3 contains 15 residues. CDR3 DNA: TGTGCCAGTAGTAGGTGGGCAGAAAGCACAGATACGCAGTATTTT. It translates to CASSRWAESTDTQYF. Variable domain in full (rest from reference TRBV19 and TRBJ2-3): DGGITQSPKYLFRKEGQNVTLSCEQNLNHDAMYWYRQDPGQGLRLIYYSQIVNDFQKGDIAEGYSVSREKKESFPLTVTSAQKNPTAFYLCASSRWAESTDTQYFGPGTRLTVL.

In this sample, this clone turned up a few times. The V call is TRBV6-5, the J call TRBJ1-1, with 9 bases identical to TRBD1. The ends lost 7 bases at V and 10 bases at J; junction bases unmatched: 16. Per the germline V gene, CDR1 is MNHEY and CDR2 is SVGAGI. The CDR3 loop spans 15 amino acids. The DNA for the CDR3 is TGTGCCAGCACCTCCGGACAGGGGATTAAAGTAGGAGCTTTCTTT. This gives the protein CASTSGQGIKVGAFF.

The CDR3 loop reads CASSLIRASGYNEQFF. Written as DNA, the CDR3 is TGTGCCAGCAGCTTAATTAGGGCTAGCGGCTACAATGAGCAGTTCTTC. This rearrangement joins TRBV7-3 to TRBJ2-1; 7 nucleotides agree with TRBD2. This CDR3 is built from 16 residues. Trimming cost V 1 base and J 3 bases; bases outside gene matches: 6. Germline-derived CDR1 and CDR2 are SGHTA and FQGTGA.

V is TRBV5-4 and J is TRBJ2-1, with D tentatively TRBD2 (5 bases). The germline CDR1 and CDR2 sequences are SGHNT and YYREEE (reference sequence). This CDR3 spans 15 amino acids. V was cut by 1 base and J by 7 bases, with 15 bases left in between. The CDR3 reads CASSLSMGARNEQFF. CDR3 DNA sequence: TGTGCCAGCAGCTTGTCTATGGGAGCAAGGAATGAGCAGTTCTTC.

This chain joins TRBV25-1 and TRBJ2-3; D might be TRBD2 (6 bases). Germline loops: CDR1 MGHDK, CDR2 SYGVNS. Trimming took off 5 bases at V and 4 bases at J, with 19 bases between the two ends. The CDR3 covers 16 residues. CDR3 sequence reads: CASSTYHPGVADTQYF. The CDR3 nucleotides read TGTGCCAGCAGTACTTACCATCCGGGGGTAGCAGATACGCAGTATTTT.

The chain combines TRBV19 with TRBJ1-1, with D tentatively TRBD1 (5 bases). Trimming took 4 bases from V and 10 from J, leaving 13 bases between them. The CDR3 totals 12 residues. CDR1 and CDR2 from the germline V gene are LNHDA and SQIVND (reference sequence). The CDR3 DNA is TGTGCCAGTAGTACTGACTGGCAGGGAGCTTTCTTT. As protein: CASSTDWQGAFF.

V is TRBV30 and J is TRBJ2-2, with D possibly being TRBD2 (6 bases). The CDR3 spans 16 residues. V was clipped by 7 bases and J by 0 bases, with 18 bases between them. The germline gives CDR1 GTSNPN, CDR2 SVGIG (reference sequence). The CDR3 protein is CASSKGTPANTGELFF. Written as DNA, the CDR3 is TGTGCCTCTTCCAAGGGGACTCCTGCGAACACCGGGGAGCTGTTTTTT.